This T cell receptor beta chain was identified in a study of blood T cells in healthy people across ages. Peripheral blood was drawn, approximately 9.7 milliliters per donor. Each sample had at least 7 million PBMCs isolated. Primers used in a second PCR of about 6 to 11 cycles were a sample-barcoded 5' primer and a J-beta primer mix. TCRdb redid the calling of the 5' RACE reads with MiXCR, one entry per CDR3 protein. The table has roughly 1,500,000 distinct CDR3 sequences, around 42% seen once. The length of the CDR3 is 17 residues. Germline trimming cut 7 bases from V and 2 bases from J; bases unmatched to any gene: 14. In germline, CDR1 is MNHNS, CDR2 SASEGT.

J is TRBJ2-3 and V is TRBV6-1; 8 positions agree with TRBD2. Sequenced input: blood. This TCR came from a woman younger than 30 in good health. The CDR3: CASTPRGSGSNTDTQYF. CDR3 bases: TGTGCCAGCACCCCTCGAGGAAGCGGGAGCAACACAGATACGCAGTATTTT.